The 14 T cell receptor beta chains listed next were all sequenced from one sample in a study of identical twins. TCRdb analysed the 5' RACE reads with MiXCR anew, one entry per CDR3 protein. The data contain about 690,000 distinct CDR3 sequences, around 6% of them singletons. Source material: naive T cells sorted from blood. The receptor set was obtained from a man aged 18 to 30 in good health.

This clonotype has a handful of counts. The chain joins TRBV6-2 or TRBV6-3 to TRBJ2-5, with a possible D match to TRBD2 (7 bases). V was cut by 6 bases and J by 4 bases, with 12 bases left in between. CDR1 is MNHEY, CDR2 SVGEGT, per germline. CDR3 length equals 13 residues. The CDR3 DNA reads TGTGCCAGCAGGAGGGGGGGCTTAGAGACCCAGTACTTC. Translated: CASRRGGLETQYF.

The J gene is TRBJ1-2, the V gene TRBV7-6, with TRBD1 matching 7 bases. Germline values: CDR1 SGHVS, CDR2 FNYEAQ. CDR3 length: 15 residues. The J segment lost 5 bases and the V segment lost 0 bases, leaving 6 bases of the junction unmatched. Here the CDR3 reads CASSLAVGTAYGYTF. CDR3 DNA sequence: TGTGCCAGCAGCTTAGCGGTCGGGACAGCTTATGGCTACACCTTC.

This chain uses TRBV5-1 with TRBJ2-7; 7 bases fit TRBD2. CDR3 length: 15 amino acids. CDR1 is SGHRS, CDR2 YFSETQ, per germline. The trim removed 5 bases at V and 1 base at J, leaving 9 bases unmatched. DNA for the CDR3: TGCGCCAGCAGTCCCGGTGGGGGGGGTTCCTACGAGCAGTACGTC. Protein sequence: CASSPGGGGSYEQYV.

This clonotype was seen only a few times. The rearrangement links TRBV5-6 to TRBJ2-2; TRBD1 matches at 8 bases. V was pared by 2 bases and J by 3 bases, with 3 bases of the junction left unmatched. The CDR3 consists of 15 residues. Germline CDR1 reads SGHDT; CDR2 reads YYEEEE. The CDR3 loop reads CASSFQGADTGELFF. The CDR3 DNA reads TGTGCCAGCAGCTTTCAGGGGGCAGACACCGGGGAGCTGTTTTTT. The full variable domain, in which reference TRBV5-6 and TRBJ2-2 provide the parts outside the CDR3, is DAGVTQSPTHLIKTRGQQVTLRCSPKSGHDTVSWYQQALGQGPQFIFQYYEEEERQRGNFPDRFSGHQFPNYSSELNVNALLLGDSALYLCASSFQGADTGELFFGEGSRLTVL.

The chain is built from TRBV12-3 or TRBV12-4 and TRBJ2-3; perhaps TRBD2 as D (7 bases). V lost 3 bases and J lost 6, with 13 bases in between. The CDR3 runs to 14 residues. CDR3 sequence: CASSFRGASDTQYF. CDR3 coding DNA: TGTGCCAGCAGTTTCCGGGGGGCCTCGGATACGCAGTATTTT.

This clonotype was picked up many times. CDR3 protein: CASSVRVIEQFF. CDR3 sequence (DNA): TGTGCCAGCAGTGTAAGAGTAATTGAGCAGTTCTTC. The gene calls are TRBV2 and TRBJ2-1, with D unclear. V was shortened by 4 bases and J by 9 bases, with 10 bases between the two germline ends. The V gene's germline CDR1 is SNHLY and CDR2 FYNNEI. The CDR3 has 12 amino acids.

The chain joins TRBV30 to TRBJ2-1; D is perhaps TRBD2 (6 bases). The germline V gene has CDR1 GTSNPN and CDR2 SVGIG (reference sequence). CDR3 size: 13 residues. Trimming stripped 4 bases from V and 7 bases from J, with 14 bases between. The CDR3 region has the DNA TGTGCCTGGACGGCGGGGTCAGGAAATGAGCAGTTCTTC. Its protein product is CAWTAGSGNEQFF.

This clonotype has more than one count but fewer than ten. The chain is built from TRBV7-2 and TRBJ2-1; perhaps D is TRBD1 or TRBD2 (7 bases each). The CDR3 covers 15 residues. The germline V gene has CDR1 SGHTA and CDR2 FQGNSA. Trimming cost V 7 bases and J 7 bases, with 20 bases left between them. The CDR3: CASTIRGLAENEQFF. In nucleotides, the CDR3 is TGTGCCAGCACCATAAGGGGGCTAGCGGAAAATGAGCAGTTCTTC.

The sample holds many counts of this clonotype. This sequence joins TRBV7-2 and TRBJ2-1; D gene ambiguous. Germline V lookup: CDR1 SGHTA, CDR2 FQGNSA. V was clipped by 8 bases and J by 3 bases, with 11 bases between them. The CDR3 sequence is 13 residues long. The CDR3 protein is CASGSLLYNEQFF. CDR3 bases: TGTGCCAGCGGAAGTTTACTCTACAATGAGCAGTTCTTC. Full variable domain (missing parts from reference TRBV7-2 and TRBJ2-1): GAGVSQSPSNKVTEKGKDVELRCDPISGHTALYWYRQSLGQGLEFLIYFQGNSAPDKSGLPSDRFSAERTGGSVSTLTIQRTQQEDSAVYLCASGSLLYNEQFFGPGTRLTVL.

This clonotype was recorded once. This could be a read error, since a much larger clone is one nucleotide away. V gene TRBV5-5 combines with J gene TRBJ2-1, with D perhaps TRBD2 (5 bases). V was trimmed by 1 base and J by 5 bases, leaving 16 bases between them. The CDR3 contains 16 residues. Germline-derived CDR1 and CDR2 are SGHKS and YYEKEE (reference sequence). The CDR3 loop is CASSLKGVEGNNEQFF. In nucleotides, the CDR3 is TGTGCCAGCAGCTTGAAAGGTGTTGAGGGCAACAATGAGCAGTTCTTC.

The V call is TRBV7-9, the J call TRBJ1-3; 7 bases agree with TRBD1. Looked up from germline, CDR1 is SEHNR and CDR2 is FQNEAQ (reference sequence). With V trimmed by 6 bases and J by 4 bases, 3 bases remained unmatched. The CDR3 loop spans 13 amino acids. CDR3 sequence (DNA): TGTGCCAGCAGAGAGGGACAGGGAAACACCATATATTTT. Its translation: CASREGQGNTIYF.

This chain connects TRBV5-1 to TRBJ2-7; possible D gene TRBD2, 5 bases. The V gene lost 0 bases and the J gene lost 2 bases, with 15 bases spanning the gap. This CDR3 is built from 16 residues. Per the germline V gene, CDR1 is SGHRS and CDR2 is YFSETQ. The CDR3 DNA follows: TGCGCCAGCAGCTTGGCCCGCGGAGGCGCACCCTACGAGCAGTACTTC. Translating gives CASSLARGGAPYEQYF.

There are a few counts of this clonotype. This chain connects TRBV10-3 to TRBJ2-6, with 8 positions matching TRBD1. The CDR3 is 15 residues long. The junction had 1 base not matched to a gene; V was cut back by 4 bases and J by 2 bases. The germline V gene encodes CDR1 ENHRY and CDR2 SYGVKD. The CDR3 spells CAISGGQAGANVLTF. CDR3 coding DNA: TGTGCCATCAGTGGGGGACAGGCTGGGGCCAACGTCCTGACTTTC.

This clonotype occurred a few times. The J gene is TRBJ1-1, the V gene TRBV7-9; TRBD1 matches at 12 bases. After removal of 6 bases from V and 0 bases from J, the junction contained 8 bases not matched to a gene. The CDR3 is made up of 17 amino acids. Germline V gives CDR1 SEHNR, CDR2 FQNEAQ (reference sequence). The chain's CDR3 is CASRDRDRGLLNTEAFF. CDR3 DNA sequence: TGTGCCAGCAGGGACCGGGACAGGGGGCTATTGAACACTGAAGCTTTCTTT.